This TCR beta chain was sequenced in a study of CXCR3-negative and CXCR3-positive naive CD8 T cells. The study, taken as a whole, reports: Within a donor, both naive subsets shared TRBV-TRBJ usage, unlike memory cells. Memory CD8+ cells showed much lower diversity, while both naive subsets were comparably high.

At roughly 300,000 cells each, triplicate sorts were carried out for each CD8+ T cell subset. The TRB cDNA libraries were prepared by 5' RACE with UMI labels. Each CDR3 protein gets one entry in TCRdb, which reprocessed the 5' RACE reads and gives no DNA. The sample totals under 70,000 distinct CDR3 sequences; its top ten clones hold approximately 22%. Comment on this clonotype: The antigen is not known.

This CDR3 contains 15 residues. Per germline, CDR1 SEHNR and CDR2 FQNEAQ (reference sequence). Sequenced sample: memory CD8+ T cells from blood. The sequence derives from a human donor in good health. Some clones in this sample may be carry-over from other donors' samples. The V and J genes are TRBV7-9 and TRBJ2-5. CDR3: CASSRTIGTLETQYF.